This TCR beta chain is from a study of T cell changes during pregnancy in multiple sclerosis. Only one count was recorded for this clone. Sequenced by immunoSEQ multiplex PCR; TCRdb stores in-frame clones only, minus some. The sample has approximately 93,000 clones; about 91% are singletons. The V gene's germline CDR1 is MRHNA and CDR2 SNTAGT. This CDR3 comprises 12 residues. V was shortened by 2 bases and J by 6 bases, with 6 bases between the two germline ends. Sequencing was performed on peripheral blood, taken before pregnancy. The sequence was obtained from a female donor with multiple sclerosis, enrolled in a pregnancy study. The chain is built from TRBV6-4 and TRBJ2-3; no definite D call. CDR3 coding DNA: TGTGCCAGCAGTGACAGCTGGGATACGCAGTATTTT. Translating gives CASSDSWDTQYF.